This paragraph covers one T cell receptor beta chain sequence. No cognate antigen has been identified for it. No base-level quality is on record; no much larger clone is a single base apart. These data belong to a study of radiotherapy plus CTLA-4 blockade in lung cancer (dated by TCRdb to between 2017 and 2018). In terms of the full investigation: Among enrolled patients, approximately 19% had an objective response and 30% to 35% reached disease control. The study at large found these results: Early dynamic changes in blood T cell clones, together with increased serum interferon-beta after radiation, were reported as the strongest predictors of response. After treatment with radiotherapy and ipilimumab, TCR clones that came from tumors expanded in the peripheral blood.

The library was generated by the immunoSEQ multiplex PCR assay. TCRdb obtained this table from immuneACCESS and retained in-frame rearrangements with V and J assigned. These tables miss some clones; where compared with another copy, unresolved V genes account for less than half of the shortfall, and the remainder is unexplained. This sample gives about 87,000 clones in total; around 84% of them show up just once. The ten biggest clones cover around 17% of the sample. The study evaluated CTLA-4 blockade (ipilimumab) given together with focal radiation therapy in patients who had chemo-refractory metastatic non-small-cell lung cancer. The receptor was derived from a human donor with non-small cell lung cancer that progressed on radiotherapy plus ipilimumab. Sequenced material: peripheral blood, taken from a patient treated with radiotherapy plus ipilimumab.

The CDR3 protein is CASSADRGTSEAFF. The DNA sequence is as follows: TGTGCCAGTAGTGCGGACAGGGGAACGAGTGAAGCTTTCTTT. The chain is made from TRBV19 and TRBJ1-1; TRBD1 fits 9 bases in the junction. Counted from cysteine to phenylalanine, this CDR3 has 14 amino acids. Of the read, only the CDR3 DNA is kept; its 42 bases are in frame from base 1. The CDR1 and CDR2 encoded by the germline V gene (reference sequence) are LNHDA and SQIVND. After removal of 5 bases from V and 7 bases from J, the junction retains 8 bases not matched to a gene.